The T cell receptor (beta chain) under discussion was sequenced for a study of TIL therapy for anti-PD-1-resistant metastatic lung cancer. Study outcomes and limitations: Patients were highly selected, enriched for treatment-naive, never-smoker and oncogene-addicted cases.

Looked up from germline, CDR1 is LGHNT and CDR2 is FRNRAP. CDR3 size: 12 residues. Between the trimmed V and J ends, which lost 1 base and 9 bases, there was a span of 8 bases. The immunoSEQ assay was v3. Each library reached roughly 2 million read pairs, or roughly 4.5-6.5 million at deep level. Measured with immunoSEQ multiplex PCR; TCRdb has only the in-frame clones, and not every one. The sample includes tens of thousands of clones, 60% to 80% seen only once; the top ten take nearly 2%. Time point described: pre-treatment sample, taken before nivolumab and TIL therapy. This clone was counted once. Its specificity is not known.

The sample here was blood, taken at baseline. The clonotype comes from a person between 25 and 79 years old with non-small cell lung cancer. V usage is TRBV12-5 and J usage is TRBJ2-3; D is ambiguous. CDR3: CASGLDLRTQYF. As DNA, the CDR3 is TGTGCTAGTGGTTTGGATCTGAGGACGCAGTATTTT.